What follows is one T cell receptor beta chain and its context. It was with 60 Vbeta and 13 Jbeta primers that the PCR ran. TCRdb's copy holds only in-frame clones and misses some; the assay was immunoSEQ multiplex PCR. The sample lists some 150,000 clones; 79% were seen once. The sample originates from a study of cytomegalovirus exposure and HLA in healthy donors. The length of the CDR3 is 14 residues. Germline lookup yields CDR1 LNHDA and CDR2 SQIVND (reference sequence). V lost 5 bases and J 3 bases, leaving 14 bases between the germline ends. The sequencing sample was made of PBMCs. The rearrangement uses TRBV19 and TRBJ2-7, with a tentative D call TRBD2 (5 bases). The clonotype was recovered from a man in his fifties in good health and CMV-seropositive. The CDR3 DNA sequence: TGTGCCAGTAGTGGGCTAGCCGGAGTCTACGAGCAGTACTTC. Residues: CASSGLAGVYEQYF.